This entry features one T cell receptor (beta chain) sequence. Its specificity is unknown. Thyroid surgery had not been preceded by any treatment in any patient. These data belong to a study of metastatic and nonmetastatic thyroid tumors. Study-wide background: Repertoire comparisons spanned blood and tumor or nodule tissue from malignant and benign thyroid patients. Study findings and constraints: The study reportedly found significantly higher TCR beta diversity in malignant thyroid tumors than benign nodules, in blood and tumor.

The germline V and J ends were trimmed by 7 bases and 0 bases, with 9 bases remaining between them. Germline V gene sequence: CDR1 SEHNR, CDR2 FQNEAQ (reference sequence). This CDR3 spans 14 amino acids. As processed by the authors: Building a distant-metastasis classifier for papillary thyroid cancer drew on CDR3 differences across clinicopathological groups. Using MiXCR, TCRdb reanalyzed the PCR reads. Clone size and V and J calls follow TCRdb, not the original study. In the table there are about 12,000 clones, roughly 30% of which are singletons. Input material: adjacent normal tissue. This TCR was recovered from a male donor with papillary thyroid cancer or a benign thyroid nodule (not recorded which). Some clones in this sample may be carry-over from other donors' samples. This chain links TRBV7-9 with TRBJ2-2; D is ambiguous. CDR3 nucleotides: TGTGCCAGCAAGTTACGTGCGAACACCGGGGAGCTGTTTTTT. Translating it yields CASKLRANTGELFF. The complete variable domain, with remaining parts taken from reference TRBV7-9 and TRBJ2-2, reads DTGVSQNPRHKITKRGQNVTFRCDPISEHNRLYWYRQTLGQGPEFLTYFQNEAQLEKSRLLSDRFSAERPKGSFSTLEIQRTEQGDSAMYLCASKLRANTGELFFGEGSRLTVL.